This entry lists 14 T cell receptor beta chains sequenced from one sample in a study of T cells after posttransplantation cyclophosphamide. Busulfan-fludarabine conditioning, marrow transplant, and cyclophosphamide on days +3 and +4 were administered. TCRdb keeps only in-frame clones here, not all; method: immunoSEQ multiplex PCR. The sample includes approximately 13,000 clones, none of them occurring once. This material consisted of PBMCs, taken after allogeneic stem cell transplant with posttransplant cyclophosphamide. Every receptor here comes from a female patient in her thirties or forties who received an allogeneic stem cell transplant from an unrelated donor, was CMV-positive, and had acute GVHD only. Some T cells may have originated in the graft donor.

This clone was detected many times. This chain connects TRBV5-1 to TRBJ2-2; TRBD1 agrees at 9 bases. Germline-derived CDR1 and CDR2 are SGHRS and YFSETQ. V trimming: 0 bases; J trimming: 9 bases; junction bases outside the gene matches: 3. The CDR3 extends over 14 amino acids. DNA for the CDR3: TGCGCCAGCAGCTTGGCTACAGGGGGCAGGGAGCTGTTTTTT. Protein sequence: CASSLATGGRELFF.

In this sample, this clone turned up many times. This chain uses TRBV2 with TRBJ2-7; 7 positions match TRBD2. The CDR3 length is 12 residues. Germline V CDR1 and CDR2: SNHLY, FYNNEI. V lost 6 bases, J lost 5 bases, and 4 bases stayed unmatched. CDR3 nucleotide sequence: TGTGCCAGCAGGGCGGGAGCACACGAGCAGTACTTC. It is translated as CASRAGAHEQYF.

This clone was seen more than once but under ten times. The V and J genes are TRBV18 and TRBJ1-1, with D maybe TRBD1 (5 bases). The germline gives CDR1 KGHSH, CDR2 LQKENI. The CDR3 runs to 15 residues. Trimming took off 3 bases at V and 1 base at J, with 12 bases between the two ends. The DNA of the CDR3 is TGTGCCAGCTCACCGAGCGGGGGAGGGAACACTGAAGCTTTCTTT. Its translation is CASSPSGGGNTEAFF.

This clone was detected a few times. The rearrangement uses TRBV9 and TRBJ2-5, with TRBD1 matching 8 bases. The germline gives CDR1 SGDLS, CDR2 YYNGEE. This CDR3 is 14 amino acids long. The V gene end was trimmed by 3 bases and the J gene end by 4 bases; junction bases not matched to a gene: 5. In DNA form, the CDR3 reads TGTGCCAGCAGCGGGGGACAGGCCCTAGAGACCCAGTACTTC. This gives the protein CASSGGQALETQYF.

This clone was observed a handful of times. The rearrangement joins TRBV5-1 to TRBJ1-2, with 9 nucleotides matching TRBD1. CDR3 length: 15 residues. Germline V gene lookup returns CDR1 SGHRS and CDR2 YFSETQ. V dropped 3 bases and J dropped 7; count of bases not matched to a gene: 10. The CDR3 spells CASSSRDRVLFGYTF. CDR3 DNA: TGCGCCAGCAGCTCCCGGGACAGGGTTTTGTTTGGCTACACCTTC. The variable domain in full, with the rest retrieved from reference TRBV5-1 and TRBJ1-2, is KAGVTQTPRYLIKTRGQQVTLSCSPISGHRSVSWYQQTPGQGLQFLFEYFSETQRNKGNFPGRFSGRQFSNSRSEMNVSTLELGDSALYLCASSSRDRVLFGYTFGSGTRLTVV.

There are many counts of this clone. CDR3 bases: TGTGCCAGCAGCCCTTACAGGAGCTCCTACGAGCAGTACTTC. Translation: CASSPYRSSYEQYF. J is TRBJ2-7 and V is TRBV9, with D perhaps matching TRBD1 (5 bases). The CDR3 sequence is 14 residues long. Trimming cost V 4 bases and J 0 bases, with 11 bases left between them. The germline V gene encodes CDR1 SGDLS and CDR2 YYNGEE.

This clone was counted at least ten times. The chain carries TRBV27 and TRBJ2-5; 11 bases map to TRBD2. V dropped 3 bases and J dropped 4; count of bases not matched to a gene: 7. Germline CDR1 MNHEY, CDR2 SMNVEV (reference sequence). The CDR3 has 16 residues. In DNA form, the CDR3 reads TGTGCCAGCAGTTTCAGGGGGCTAGCGGGAGGAGAGACCCAGTACTTC. The encoded protein is CASSFRGLAGGETQYF.

V and J are TRBV9 and TRBJ1-2; D remains ambiguous. The CDR3 consists of 14 residues. Germline CDR1 is SGDLS and CDR2 is YYNGEE. Deletions cut 6 bases from V and 4 bases from J, with 16 bases between. The DNA for the CDR3 is TGTGCCAGCATCAGGACGCCGGGAGCCTATGGCTACACCTTC. Translating gives CASIRTPGAYGYTF.

Many counts were recorded for this clone. CDR3 sequence reads: CASSYSGQSDTQYF. The CDR3 DNA reads as TGTGCCAGCAGTTACTCGGGACAGTCAGATACGCAGTATTTT. J is TRBJ2-3 and V is TRBV6-5, with 7 positions matching TRBD1. The CDR3 length is 14 residues. Trimming cost V 0 bases and J 4 bases; bases outside gene matches: 1. The germline V gene has CDR1 MNHEY and CDR2 SVGAGI.

At least ten counts were recorded for this clone. V usage is TRBV5-1 and J usage is TRBJ2-3; 7 bases fit TRBD2. The CDR3 has 17 amino acids. V lost 0 bases to trimming and J lost 3 bases; unmatched junction nucleotides: 10. Germline CDR1 SGHRS, CDR2 YFSETQ. The CDR3, as DNA: TGCGCCAGCAGCTTGGAAAGGCGGGAGCTTAGGACAGATACGCAGTATTTT. Translated: CASSLERRELRTDTQYF.

This clone came up a few times. The genes are TRBV11-3 and TRBJ2-5, with D tentatively TRBD1 (7 bases). The CDR3 totals 16 residues. Germline V lookup: CDR1 SGHNT, CDR2 YENEEA. V shed 3 bases and J shed 0 bases, with 14 bases lying between them. The CDR3 region is CASSLGQTSDQETQYF. The CDR3 DNA follows: TGTGCCAGCAGCTTGGGACAGACTAGTGACCAAGAGACCCAGTACTTC.

This clone was seen ten or more times. The chain links TRBV5-8 to TRBJ1-3; D is unresolved. There are 17 residues in the CDR3. Per germline, CDR1 SGHTS and CDR2 YDEGEE. Between the trimmed V and J ends, which lost 0 bases and 1 base, there was a span of 14 bases. The CDR3 here is CASSLAVVSVSGNTIYF. The CDR3 nucleotides are TGTGCCAGCAGCTTGGCGGTCGTCAGCGTATCTGGAAACACCATATATTTT.

This clone was seen at least ten times. This rearrangement joins TRBV4-3 to TRBJ1-4; the D is unclear. This CDR3 region has 15 residues. The V end was cut by 4 bases, the J end by 5 bases, with 14 bases between. CDR1 is LGHNA, CDR2 YSLEER, per germline. The CDR3: CASSPRGVSNEKLFF. As DNA, the CDR3 is TGCGCCAGCAGCCCACGGGGAGTGTCGAATGAAAAACTGTTTTTT.

This clone was recorded at least ten times. The gene calls are TRBV2 and TRBJ1-2; 8 bases line up with TRBD1. The germline V gene encodes CDR1 SNHLY and CDR2 FYNNEI. CDR3 length equals 14 residues. The junction had 3 bases not matched to a gene; V was cut back by 6 bases and J by 0 bases. The CDR3 protein is CASSQDRANYGYTF. The CDR3 nucleotides read TGTGCCAGCAGCCAGGACAGGGCTAACTATGGCTACACCTTC.